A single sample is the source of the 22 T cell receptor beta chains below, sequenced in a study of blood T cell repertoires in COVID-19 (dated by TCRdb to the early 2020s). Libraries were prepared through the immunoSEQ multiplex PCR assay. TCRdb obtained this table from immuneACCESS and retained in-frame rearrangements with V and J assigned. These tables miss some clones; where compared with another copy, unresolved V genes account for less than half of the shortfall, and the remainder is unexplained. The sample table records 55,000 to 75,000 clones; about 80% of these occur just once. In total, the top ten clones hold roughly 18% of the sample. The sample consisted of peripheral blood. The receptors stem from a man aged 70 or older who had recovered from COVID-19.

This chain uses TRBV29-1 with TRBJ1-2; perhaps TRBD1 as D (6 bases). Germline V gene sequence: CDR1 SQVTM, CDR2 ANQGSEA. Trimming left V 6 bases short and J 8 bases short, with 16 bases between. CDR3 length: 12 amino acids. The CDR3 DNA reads TGCAGCGTCGGATTTCCAGGGGAAGGCTACACCTTC. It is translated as CSVGFPGEGYTF.

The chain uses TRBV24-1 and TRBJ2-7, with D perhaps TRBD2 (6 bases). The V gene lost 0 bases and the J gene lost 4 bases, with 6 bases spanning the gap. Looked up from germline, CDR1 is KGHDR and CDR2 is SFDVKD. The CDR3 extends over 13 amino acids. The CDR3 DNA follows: TGTGCCACCAGTGATTTGGCGGGATACGAGCAGTACTTC. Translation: CATSDLAGYEQYF.

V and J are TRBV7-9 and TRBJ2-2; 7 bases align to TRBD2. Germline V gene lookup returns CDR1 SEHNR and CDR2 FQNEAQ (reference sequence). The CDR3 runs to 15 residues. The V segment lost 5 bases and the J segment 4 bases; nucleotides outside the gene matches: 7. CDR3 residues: CASSHQAGVTGELFF. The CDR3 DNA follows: TGTGCCAGCAGCCATCAGGCGGGAGTCACCGGGGAGCTGTTTTTT.

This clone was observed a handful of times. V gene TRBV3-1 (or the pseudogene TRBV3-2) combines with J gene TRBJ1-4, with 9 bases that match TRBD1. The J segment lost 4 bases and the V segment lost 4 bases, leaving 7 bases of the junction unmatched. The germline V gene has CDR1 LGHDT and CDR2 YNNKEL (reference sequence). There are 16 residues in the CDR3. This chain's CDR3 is CASSRSRTGVNEKLFF. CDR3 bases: TGTGCCAGCAGCCGGAGCAGGACAGGGGTTAATGAAAAACTGTTTTTT.

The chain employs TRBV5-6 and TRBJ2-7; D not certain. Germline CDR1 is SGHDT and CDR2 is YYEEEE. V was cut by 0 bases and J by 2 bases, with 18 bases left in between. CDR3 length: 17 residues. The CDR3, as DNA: TGTGCCAGCAGCTTGGCCAGGTCCAGCCTCAGTCCCTACGAGCAGTACTTC. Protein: CASSLARSSLSPYEQYF.

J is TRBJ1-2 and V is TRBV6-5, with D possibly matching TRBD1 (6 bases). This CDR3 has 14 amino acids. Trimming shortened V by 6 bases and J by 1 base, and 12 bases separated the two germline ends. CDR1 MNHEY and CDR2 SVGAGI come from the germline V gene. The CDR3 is CASRDSGVNYGYTF. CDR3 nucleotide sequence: TGTGCCAGCAGGGACAGTGGGGTTAACTATGGCTACACCTTC.

The CDR3 loop is CASETGASEKLFF. For the CDR3, the DNA is TGTGCCTCGGAGACAGGGGCGTCGGAAAAACTGTTTTTT. The chain combines TRBV30 with TRBJ1-4, with 8 bases fitting TRBD1. V lost 7 bases and J lost 8; bases outside the gene matches: 9. The CDR3 runs 13 residues. From germline, CDR1 is GTSNPN and CDR2 SVGIG (reference sequence).

CDR3 nucleotide sequence: TGTGCCAGCAGCGTCTCACTCCTAGCAACCAAGACTGGGAATGAGCAGTTCTTC. It translates to CASSVSLLATKTGNEQFF. This chain links TRBV9 with TRBJ2-1; a possible D gene is TRBD2 (5 bases). Per the germline V gene, CDR1 is SGDLS and CDR2 is YYNGEE. The CDR3 is 18 residues long. V was clipped by 2 bases and J by 7 bases, with 25 bases between them.

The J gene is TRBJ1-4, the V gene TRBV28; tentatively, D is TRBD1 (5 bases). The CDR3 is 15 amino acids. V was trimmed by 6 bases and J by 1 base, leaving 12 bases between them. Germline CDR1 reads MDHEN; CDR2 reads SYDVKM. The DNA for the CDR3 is TGTGCCAGCAGCCCCCCGGGGGTAACTAATGAAAAACTGTTTTTT. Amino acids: CASSPPGVTNEKLFF.

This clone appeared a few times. The CDR3 loop is CASSFPQGNLAFF. The CDR3 DNA follows: TGTGCCAGCAGCTTCCCACAGGGAAACTTAGCTTTCTTT. This chain connects TRBV5-4 to TRBJ1-1; TRBD1 might be the D (6 bases). The CDR3 has 13 residues. The germline V gene has CDR1 SGHNT and CDR2 YYREEE (reference sequence). V was pared by 2 bases and J by 10 bases, with 15 bases between. Supplemented by reference TRBV5-4 and TRBJ1-1, the full variable domain reads ETGVTQSPTHLIKTRGQQVTLRCSSQSGHNTVSWYQQALGQGPQFIFQYYREEENGRGNFPPRFSGLQFPNYSSELNVNALELDDSALYLCASSFPQGNLAFFGQGTRLTVV.

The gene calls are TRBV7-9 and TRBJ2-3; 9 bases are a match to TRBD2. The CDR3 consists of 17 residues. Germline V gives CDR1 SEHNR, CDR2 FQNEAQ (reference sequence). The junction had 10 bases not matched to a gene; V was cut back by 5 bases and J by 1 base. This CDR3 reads CASSPPPSGARTDTQYF. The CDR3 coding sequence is TGTGCCAGCAGCCCACCCCCTAGCGGGGCGCGCACAGATACGCAGTATTTT.

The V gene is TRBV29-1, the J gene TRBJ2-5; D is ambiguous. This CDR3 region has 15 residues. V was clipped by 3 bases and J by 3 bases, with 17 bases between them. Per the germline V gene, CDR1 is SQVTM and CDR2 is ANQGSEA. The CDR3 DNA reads TGCAGCGTTGAGTCAGCACAGCTTCCTGAAGAGACCCAGTACTTC. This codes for CSVESAQLPEETQYF.

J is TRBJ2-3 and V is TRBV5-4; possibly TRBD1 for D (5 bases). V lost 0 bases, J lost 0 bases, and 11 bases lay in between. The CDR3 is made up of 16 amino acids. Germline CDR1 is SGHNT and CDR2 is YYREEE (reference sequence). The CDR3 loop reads CASSLEGFSSTDTQYF. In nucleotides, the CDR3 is TGTGCCAGCAGCTTGGAGGGGTTTTCTAGCACAGATACGCAGTATTTT.

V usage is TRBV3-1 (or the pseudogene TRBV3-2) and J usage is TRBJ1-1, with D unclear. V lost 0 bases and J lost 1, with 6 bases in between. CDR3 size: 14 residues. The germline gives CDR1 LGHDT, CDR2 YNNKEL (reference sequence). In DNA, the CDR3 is TGTGCCAGCAGCCAAGAACGAGGGAACACTGAAGCTTTCTTT. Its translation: CASSQERGNTEAFF.

The CDR3 DNA follows: TGTGCCAGCAGCTTGGAGCCGGGGATCGGTTCACCCCTCCACTTT. This sequence encodes CASSLEPGIGSPLHF. The chain joins TRBV5-4 to TRBJ1-6; D gene ambiguous. This CDR3 has 15 amino acids. The germline gives CDR1 SGHNT, CDR2 YYREEE (reference sequence). V gave up 0 bases and J gave up 9 bases, with 13 bases separating them.

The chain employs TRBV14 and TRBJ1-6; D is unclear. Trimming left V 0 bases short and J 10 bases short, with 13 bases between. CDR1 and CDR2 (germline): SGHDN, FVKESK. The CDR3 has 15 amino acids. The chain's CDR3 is CASSQDTVLKSPLHF. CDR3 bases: TGTGCCAGCAGCCAAGATACAGTCTTGAAGTCACCCCTCCACTTT.

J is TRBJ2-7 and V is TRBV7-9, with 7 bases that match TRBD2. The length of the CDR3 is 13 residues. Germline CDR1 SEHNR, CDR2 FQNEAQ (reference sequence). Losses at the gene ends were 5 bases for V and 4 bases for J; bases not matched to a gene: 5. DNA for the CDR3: TGTGCCAGCAGCATTGGGAGGGGATACGAGCAGTACTTC. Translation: CASSIGRGYEQYF.

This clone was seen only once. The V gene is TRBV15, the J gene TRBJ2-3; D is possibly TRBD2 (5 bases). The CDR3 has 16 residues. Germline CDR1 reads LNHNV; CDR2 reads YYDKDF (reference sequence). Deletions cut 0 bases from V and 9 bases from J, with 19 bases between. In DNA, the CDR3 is TGTGCCACCAGCAGAGATTCAACCTCGCCGCCGGGAACGCAGTATTTT. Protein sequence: CATSRDSTSPPGTQYF.

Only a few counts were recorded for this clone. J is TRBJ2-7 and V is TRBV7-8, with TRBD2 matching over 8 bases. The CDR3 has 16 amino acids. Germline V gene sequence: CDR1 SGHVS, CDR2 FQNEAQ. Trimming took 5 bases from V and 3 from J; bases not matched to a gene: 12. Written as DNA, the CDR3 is TGTGCCAGCAGCGTCTCCCCGGGACTAGACTACTACGAGCAGTACTTC. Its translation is CASSVSPGLDYYEQYF.

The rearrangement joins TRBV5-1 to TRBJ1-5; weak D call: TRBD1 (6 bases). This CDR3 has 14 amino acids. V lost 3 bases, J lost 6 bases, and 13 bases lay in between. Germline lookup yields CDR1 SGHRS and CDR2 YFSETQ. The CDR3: CASSSGEGVQPQHF. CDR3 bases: TGCGCCAGCAGCTCGGGCGAGGGGGTTCAGCCCCAGCATTTT.

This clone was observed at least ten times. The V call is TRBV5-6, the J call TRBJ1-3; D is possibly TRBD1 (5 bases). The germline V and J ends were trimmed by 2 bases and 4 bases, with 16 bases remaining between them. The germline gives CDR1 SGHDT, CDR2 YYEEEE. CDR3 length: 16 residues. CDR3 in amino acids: CASSFIGAPSGNTIYF. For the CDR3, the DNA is TGTGCCAGCAGCTTTATAGGGGCACCAAGCGGAAACACCATATATTTT.

This chain's CDR3 is CASRDRATYEQYF. DNA of the CDR3: TGTGCCAGCAGGGACAGGGCTACCTACGAGCAGTACTTC. This chain connects TRBV6-5 to TRBJ2-7, with TRBD1 matching over 8 bases. Germline assignment: CDR1 MNHEY and CDR2 SVGAGI. This CDR3 contains 13 residues. The J segment lost 2 bases and the V segment lost 6 bases, leaving 3 bases of the junction unmatched.